This T cell receptor (beta chain) came from a study of T cell repertoires in cytomegalovirus infection. At the level of the study: Both a matching HLA type and CMV infection were indicated by public TCR beta signatures. Whole-study results and caveats: Identification of carriers of CMV plus the relevant HLA was achieved through cumulative public TCR beta family frequency. HLA-C-restricted CMV-specific TCR beta clonotypes prevailed in the ex vivo response.

MiXCR, applied by TCRdb to the reads, yields one record per CDR3 protein. The sample shows some 940,000 distinct CDR3 sequences, around a third of them seen only once. On this clonotype: Its antigen is unidentified. This may stem from a read error, because a much larger clone lies one nucleotide away.

Germline V lookup: CDR1 SGHVS, CDR2 FNYEAQ. The CDR3 extends over 15 amino acids. The V gene lost 5 bases and the J gene lost 7 bases, with 20 bases spanning the gap. The receptor was derived from a human donor in good health (CMV status not recorded). Some clones in this sample may be carry-over from other donors' samples. The genes are TRBV7-6 and TRBJ1-2, with D unresolved. The sequencing here drew on cultured CD8+ T cells from PBMCs, taken from culture after CMV antigen stimulation. This CDR3 reads CASSLRSPIRTGYTF. As DNA, the CDR3 is TGTGCCAGCAGCCTGAGGTCCCCGATAAGGACTGGCTACACCTTC. The entire variable domain, with the rest obtained from reference TRBV7-6 and TRBJ1-2, is as follows: GAGVSQSPRYKVTKRGQDVALRCDPISGHVSLYWYRQALGQGPEFLTYFNYEAQQDKSGLPNDRFSAERPEGSISTLTIQRTEQRDSAMYRCASSLRSPIRTGYTFGSGTRLTVV.